This T cell receptor beta chain stems from a study of blood T cell repertoires in COVID-19. Overall study context: Acute-phase and convalescent COVID-19 samples originated in the United States, Italy and Spain.

CDR1 LNHDA and CDR2 SQIVND come from the germline V gene (reference sequence). The trim removed 8 bases at V and 2 bases at J, leaving 16 bases unmatched. This CDR3 spans 17 amino acids. Libraries were prepared by immunoSEQ multiplex PCR; TCRdb keeps only in-frame clonotypes and omits some of them. The sample shows under 200,000 clones, around 79% of them seen only once. The rearrangement joins TRBV19 to TRBJ1-2, with 8 positions matching TRBD1. This TCR was recovered from a man aged 45-65 years who had recovered from COVID-19. Input material: PBMCs or T cells enriched from blood (not recorded which). CDR3 DNA sequence: TGTGCCAGTGCCCCTCAGGGGGCGTTTATCAGGAACTATGGCTACACCTTC. This encodes CASAPQGAFIRNYGYTF.